This T cell receptor (beta chain) emerged from a study of T cells in Graves' hyperthyroidism and ophthalmopathy. RNA transcripts served as the template for amplifying TCR beta CDR3 regions. The study used the HTBI primer set for a first-round RT-PCR of the TCR CDR3. Each CDR3 protein is one row after TCRdb ran MiXCR on the multiplex PCR reads. Of approximately 350,000 distinct CDR3 sequences listed, nearly 15% are singletons. This clonotype was seen a few times. The origin of this receptor is a woman aged 55-69 years with Graves' ophthalmopathy. The sequenced sample consisted of blood.

DNA of the CDR3: TGCAGTGCTAGGGGACTAGCGTTTACCGGGGAGCTGTTTTTT. Encoded protein: CSARGLAFTGELFF. The chain joins TRBV20-1 to TRBJ2-2; TRBD2 matches 10 bases. CDR3 size: 14 residues. V was pared by 3 bases and J by 5 bases, with 3 bases of the junction left unmatched. CDR1 is DFQATT and CDR2 is SNEGSKA in the germline V gene (reference sequence).